This T cell receptor beta chain comes out of a study of blood T cell repertoires in COVID-19. Study-wide context: The samples span acute and convalescent COVID-19 from the United States, Italy and Spain. T cells, B-cell-depleted T cells, or PBMCs supplied cDNA or gDNA.

Trimming left V 0 bases short and J 4 bases short, with 9 bases between. The CDR3 spans 14 residues. The germline V gene encodes CDR1 MGHDK and CDR2 SYGVNS. How the authors handled the data: It was from reference gene primer amplification that nucleated cell counts were estimated. Libraries were prepared by immunoSEQ multiplex PCR; TCRdb keeps only in-frame clonotypes and omits some of them. V, J and clone size reflect that table, while D and trimming were determined from the DNA. The repertoire includes approximately 100,000 clones, roughly 85% of them detected once, and around 2% sits in the top ten.

Sequenced material: peripheral blood. The chain couples TRBV25-1 to TRBJ2-5, with unresolved D. The source of this sequence is a woman between 65 and 79 years old with active or convalescent COVID-19. CDR3 residues: CASSEYSGSETQYF. Written as DNA, the CDR3 is TGTGCCAGCAGTGAATATTCCGGGTCAGAGACCCAGTACTTC.